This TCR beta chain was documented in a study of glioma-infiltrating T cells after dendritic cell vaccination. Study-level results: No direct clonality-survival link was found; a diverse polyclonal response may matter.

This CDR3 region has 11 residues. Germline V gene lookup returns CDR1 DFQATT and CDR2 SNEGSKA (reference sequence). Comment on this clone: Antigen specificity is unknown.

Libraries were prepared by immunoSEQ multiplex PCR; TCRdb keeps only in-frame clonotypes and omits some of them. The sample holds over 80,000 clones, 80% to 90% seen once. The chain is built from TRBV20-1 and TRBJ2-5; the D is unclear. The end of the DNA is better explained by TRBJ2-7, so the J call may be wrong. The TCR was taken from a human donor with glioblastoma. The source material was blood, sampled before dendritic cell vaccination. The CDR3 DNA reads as TGCAGTGCTAGCTCCTCCTACGAGCAGTACTTC. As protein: CSASSSYEQYF.